This is a list of T cell receptor beta chains from one sample in a study of T cells in Graves' hyperthyroidism and ophthalmopathy. TCRdb recomputed calls from the multiplex PCR reads with MiXCR, one row per CDR3 protein. The table shows under 450,000 distinct CDR3 sequences, with approximately 14% occurring only once. Sequenced input: blood. Receptors originate from a woman younger than 30 with Graves' hyperthyroidism. Each CDR3 is given without its conserved first and last residue. Each record gives: clone size, V gene, CDR3 protein. Size tells how often a clone was seen (once, few, many) or the class of an expanded clone, and some rows leave it out.

size: many; V: TRBV10-3; CDR3: AISEEVGSYNEQF
size: few; V: TRBV19; CDR3: ASKNTEAF
size: many; V: TRBV11-2; CDR3: ASRGLHMNTEAF
size: few; V: TRBV5-1; CDR3: ASSRARQGSGELF
size: -; V: TRBV6-1; CDR3: ASTTGAQGGIAF
size: -; V: TRBV15; CDR3: ATSESGVDNEQF
size: -; V: TRBV7-9; CDR3: ASSVLGYEQF
size: -; V: TRBV12-3/TRBV12-4; CDR3: ASGLQGRNSNQPQH
size: -; V: TRBV28; CDR3: ASSLPTGSQETQY
size: few; V: TRBV29-1; CDR3: SVEGRPLVGAKNIQY
size: -; V: TRBV29-1; CDR3: SVDKWRETQY
size: -; V: TRBV2; CDR3: ASSYDRGTQPQH
size: -; V: TRBV6-2/TRBV6-3; CDR3: ASSQQQGHYGYT
size: many; V: TRBV3-1; CDR3: ASSQNRDGNSPLH
size: many; V: TRBV20-1; CDR3: SASPFQGSRGKLF
size: few; V: TRBV12-3/TRBV12-4; CDR3: ASSLGLGGGNIQY
size: many; V: TRBV15; CDR3: ATSSGGGETQY
size: -; V: TRBV29-1; CDR3: SVDGGEFGELF
size: few; V: TRBV6-2/TRBV6-3; CDR3: ASSWDSLTYEQY
size: -; V: TRBV5-6; CDR3: ASSGGTGLLNTEAF
size: few; V: TRBV15; CDR3: ATSRGDVVDEQY
size: -; V: TRBV9; CDR3: ASRALAGESYNEQF
size: many; V: TRBV28; CDR3: ASSLQGSYGYT
size: many; V: TRBV13; CDR3: ASSFPSGISYNEQF
size: few; V: TRBV6-1; CDR3: ASRRGGGPGELF
size: many; V: TRBV20-1; CDR3: STWTESYEQY
size: many; V: TRBV6-2/TRBV6-3; CDR3: ASSYSRLEAF
size: -; V: TRBV6-1; CDR3: ASSAESLTPLH
size: many; V: TRBV12-3/TRBV12-4; CDR3: ASSLERGIYNEQF